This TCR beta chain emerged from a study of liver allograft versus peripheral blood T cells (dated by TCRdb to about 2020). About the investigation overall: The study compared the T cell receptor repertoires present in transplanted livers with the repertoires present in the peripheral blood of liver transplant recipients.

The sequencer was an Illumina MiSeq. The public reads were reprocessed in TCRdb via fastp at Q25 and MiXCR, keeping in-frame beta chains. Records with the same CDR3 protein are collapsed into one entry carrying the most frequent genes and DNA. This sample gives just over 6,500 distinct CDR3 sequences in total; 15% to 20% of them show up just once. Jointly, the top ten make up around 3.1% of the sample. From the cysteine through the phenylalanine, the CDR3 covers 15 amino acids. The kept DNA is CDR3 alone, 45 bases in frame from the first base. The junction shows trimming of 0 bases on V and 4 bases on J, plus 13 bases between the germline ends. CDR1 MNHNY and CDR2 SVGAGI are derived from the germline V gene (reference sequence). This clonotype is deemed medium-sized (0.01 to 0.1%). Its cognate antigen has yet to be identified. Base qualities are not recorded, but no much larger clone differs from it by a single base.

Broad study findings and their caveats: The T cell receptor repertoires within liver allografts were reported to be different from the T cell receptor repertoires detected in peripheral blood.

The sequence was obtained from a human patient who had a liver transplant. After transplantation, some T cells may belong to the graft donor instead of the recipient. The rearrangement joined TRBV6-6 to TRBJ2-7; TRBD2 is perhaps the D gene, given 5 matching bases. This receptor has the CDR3 CASSYSIGRGYEQYF. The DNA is TGTGCCAGCAGTTACTCGATCGGTCGGGGATACGAGCAGTACTTC.